Sequencing of this TCR beta chain was carried out in a study of blood T cell repertoires in COVID-19. Profiling relied on immunoSEQ multiplex PCR, and the TCRdb table lists in-frame clones only, not all of them. The sample lists 180,000 or so clones, about 91% seen once, with about 0.77% in the top ten. Per germline, CDR1 GTSNPN and CDR2 SVGIG (reference sequence). CDR3 length: 12 residues. V was cut by 4 bases and J by 2 bases, with 9 bases left in between. Individuals drawn from approximately 22 US areas were about 18 to 89 years old. Cohort 3 recovery required two negative PCRs, clearance, or symptom resolution.

This TCR derives from a woman aged 18-35 years who had recovered from COVID-19. The sample taken for sequencing was PBMCs or T cells enriched from blood (not recorded which). This sequence joins TRBV30 and TRBJ2-7, with D possibly matching TRBD2 (6 bases). CDR3 bases: TGTGCCTGGAAGCGGGCCCCCTACGAGCAGTACTTC. The encoded protein is CAWKRAPYEQYF.